The 7 T cell receptor beta chains in this list originate from one sample, sequenced in a study of Graves' ophthalmopathy and Graves' hyperthyroidism. Investigators amplified TCR beta CDR3 regions from RNA transcripts. A first-round RT-PCR used HTBI primers, followed by a second-round multiplex PCR. MiXCR was run by TCRdb on the multiplex PCR reads, yielding one entry per CDR3 protein. The sample holds almost 750,000 distinct CDR3 sequences; 35% to 50% are singletons and the top ten take approximately 43%. Sequencing input: peripheral blood. The receptors were sampled from an adult man with Graves' ophthalmopathy.

The J gene is TRBJ1-1, the V gene TRBV24-1; the D is unclear. Germline lookup yields CDR1 KGHDR and CDR2 SFDVKD. V dropped 7 bases and J dropped 4 bases, with 12 bases sitting between them. The CDR3 sequence is 13 residues long. CDR3 loop: CATSRGSSTEAFF. The CDR3 DNA reads as TGTGCCACCAGCAGAGGCTCGAGCACTGAAGCTTTCTTT.

The CDR3, as DNA: TGTGCCAGCAGCCTATCGGCAGGGGGCTACGAGCAGTACTTC. Translating gives CASSLSAGGYEQYF. The genes are TRBV12-3 or TRBV12-4 and TRBJ2-7; the match to TRBD1 covers 7 bases. The CDR3 runs 14 residues. Trimming removed 6 bases from V and 3 bases from J; junction bases left unmatched: 8.

The rearrangement uses TRBV9 and TRBJ1-2; maybe TRBD1 (6 bases). The CDR3 consists of 13 residues. Germline CDR1 SGDLS, CDR2 YYNGEE. The V gene lost 7 bases and the J gene lost 0 bases, with 10 bases spanning the gap. CDR3 residues: CASSGGTNYGYTF. In nucleotides, the CDR3 is TGTGCCAGCTCGGGGGGCACTAACTATGGCTACACCTTC.

This clonotype was counted once. The junction and the germline gene differ at one end; a read error may be behind it. The chain has TRBV24-1 and TRBJ1-5, with a possible D match to TRBD1 (6 bases). The CDR3 contains 14 residues. Germline loops: CDR1 KGHDR, CDR2 SFDVKD. CDR3 protein: CASSYGGVDQPQHF. CDR3 in DNA: TGTGCCAGCAGTTACGGGGGCGTAGATCAGCCCCAGCATTTT.

The chain combines TRBV5-8 with TRBJ2-5; weak D call: TRBD1 (6 bases). The length of the CDR3 is 14 residues. Deletions cut 2 bases from V and 0 bases from J, with 8 bases between. Germline V gene data show CDR1 as SGHTS and CDR2 as YDEGEE. CDR3 amino acids: CASSFRDNQETQYF. The CDR3 DNA is TGTGCCAGCAGCTTCCGGGACAACCAAGAGACCCAGTACTTC.

This clonotype showed up many times. Here the CDR3 reads CAISAEGRRKDQPQHF. As DNA, the CDR3 is TGTGCCATCAGCGCCGAGGGACGTCGTAAGGATCAGCCCCAGCATTTT. The V call is TRBV10-3, the J call TRBJ1-5; tentative D call: TRBD1 (5 bases). From germline, CDR1 is ENHRY and CDR2 SYGVKD. V was trimmed by 6 bases and J by 5 bases, leaving 20 bases between them. This CDR3 region has 16 residues.

About this clonotype: Mismatch with germline at one junction end may stem from a read error. J is TRBJ1-2 and V is TRBV7-2; 10 nucleotides align to TRBD1. Germline V lookup: CDR1 SGHTA, CDR2 FQGNSA. The CDR3 runs 15 residues. CDR3: CASSPGTGEHYGHTF. In DNA form, the CDR3 reads TGTGCCAGCAGCCCCGGGACAGGGGAGCACTATGGCCACACCTTC.